The 10 T cell receptor beta chains listed next were all sequenced from one sample in a study of blood T cells in healthy people across ages. For the second PCR, which ran for roughly 6 to 12 cycles, a sample-barcoded 5' primer and a J-beta primer mix were used. TCRdb recomputed calls from the 5' RACE reads with MiXCR, one row per CDR3 protein. The table records roughly 800,000 distinct CDR3 sequences, 20% to 30% of them present only once. The data also belong to a second study, concerning T cells of mothers and their children.

Sequencing was performed on blood. The receptors shown here come from a boy between 5 and 17 years old in good health.

This clonotype occurred a few times. The chain links TRBV20-1 to TRBJ1-1; the D is unclear. CDR1 is DFQATT and CDR2 is SNEGSKA in the germline V gene (reference sequence). Trimming took 2 bases from V and 0 from J, leaving 16 bases between them. This CDR3 is built from 16 residues. The DNA for the CDR3 is TGCAGTGCTAGAACTTTCGCGACGGATCTGAACACTGAAGCTTTCTTT. This translates into CSARTFATDLNTEAFF.

The rearrangement uses TRBV12-3 or TRBV12-4 and TRBJ1-1; D unclear. The CDR3 is 13 amino acids. V was trimmed by 3 bases and J by 5 bases, leaving 10 bases between them. The CDR3 loop reads CASSLRPGTEAFF. CDR3 bases: TGTGCCAGCAGTTTGAGACCCGGGACTGAAGCTTTCTTT.

The rearrangement links TRBV9 to TRBJ2-7; TRBD2 is a possible D gene (6 bases). Germline CDR1 and CDR2: SGDLS and YYNGEE. V dropped 4 bases and J dropped 0 bases, with 14 bases sitting between them. The CDR3 totals 15 residues. For the CDR3, the DNA is TGTGCCAGCAGCTCGCGTGAGGAGGGCTCCTACGAGCAGTACTTC. This sequence encodes CASSSREEGSYEQYF.

This clonotype was counted between two and nine times. The chain recombines TRBV5-1 with TRBJ2-2; D remains unclear. Germline V gives CDR1 SGHRS, CDR2 YFSETQ. Trimming stripped 0 bases from V and 1 base from J, with 7 bases between. The CDR3 is 15 amino acids. The CDR3 reads CASSLGLMNTGELFF. Here the CDR3 DNA reads TGCGCCAGCAGCTTGGGACTCATGAACACCGGGGAGCTGTTTTTT. Based on the CDR3 plus reference TRBV5-1 and TRBJ2-2, the full variable domain is KAGVTQTPRYLIKTRGQQVTLSCSPISGHRSVSWYQQTPGQGLQFLFEYFSETQRNKGNFPGRFSGRQFSNSRSEMNVSTLELGDSALYLCASSLGLMNTGELFFGEGSRLTVL.

The chain couples TRBV28 to TRBJ1-2; D gene uncertain. V gave up 11 bases and J gave up 2 bases, with 6 bases separating them. Germline V gives CDR1 MDHEN, CDR2 SYDVKM. The CDR3 is 10 residues long. For the CDR3, the DNA is TGTGCCGTAGGGAACTATGGCTACACCTTC. This translates into CAVGNYGYTF.

The table lists this clonotype with a few counts. The V gene is TRBV3-1, the J gene TRBJ2-7; D ambiguous. Trimming took off 0 bases at V and 0 bases at J, with 6 bases between the two ends. Per the germline V gene, CDR1 is LGHDT and CDR2 is YNNKEL (reference sequence). The CDR3 is made up of 14 amino acids. CDR3 sequence (DNA): TGTGCCAGCAGCCAAGAGTCTACCTCCTACGAGCAGTACTTC. This codes for CASSQESTSYEQYF.

This clonotype was observed a few times. V and J are TRBV10-2 and TRBJ2-5; D remains unclear. Germline V gene lookup returns CDR1 WSHSY and CDR2 SAAADI. V lost 0 bases to trimming and J lost 5 bases, with 10 bases between them. The CDR3 is made up of 14 amino acids. The CDR3 region is CASSESGWKETQYF. The CDR3 DNA reads as TGCGCCAGCAGTGAGTCGGGGTGGAAGGAGACCCAGTACTTC.

In its sample, this clonotype was seen a few times. The chain combines TRBV5-1 with TRBJ2-7; D is perhaps TRBD1 (5 bases). Per germline, CDR1 SGHRS and CDR2 YFSETQ. The V end was cut by 4 bases, the J end by 3 bases, with 14 bases between. The CDR3 runs to 14 residues. The CDR3 DNA follows: TGCGCCAGCAGCCCCTGGGGCCTGGACTACGAGCAGTACTTC. This codes for CASSPWGLDYEQYF.

This chain joins TRBV30 and TRBJ1-6; D is perhaps TRBD1 (6 bases). Germline V lookup: CDR1 GTSNPN, CDR2 SVGIG (reference sequence). The CDR3 sequence is 16 residues long. The V end lost 3 bases, the J end lost 6 bases, and 18 bases lay between the germline ends. The CDR3 bases are TGTGCCTGGAGGATTGGAGGGGGGCGCCTTAATTCACCCCTCCACTTT. Its protein product is CAWRIGGGRLNSPLHF.

This clonotype has more than one count but fewer than ten. The J gene is TRBJ1-6, the V gene TRBV9; D is undetermined. V was trimmed by 7 bases and J by 8 bases, leaving 13 bases between them. The germline V gene encodes CDR1 SGDLS and CDR2 YYNGEE. The length of the CDR3 is 13 residues. The CDR3 bases are TGTGCCAGCGCCGCCCTTAGGGATTCACCCCTCCACTTT. Its translation is CASAALRDSPLHF.